The TCR beta chain under discussion was sequenced for a study of T cell clones after liver transplantation. This clone was detected only a few times. The method was immunoSEQ multiplex PCR; TCRdb's version includes in-frame clones alone and lacks a portion of them. This sample has about 11,000 clones, with less than 80% found just once. V was clipped by 4 bases and J by 4 bases; unmatched bases: 2. The CDR3 runs 14 residues. In germline, CDR1 is PRHDT, CDR2 FYEKMQ (reference sequence). This specimen consisted of CD4+ T cells from blood, obtained around 33 months after liver transplant. The rearrangement joins TRBV13 to TRBJ1-2, with 11 nucleotides matching TRBD1. The source of this sequence is a human patient who received a liver transplant. Some T cells may be provided by the graft donor. The CDR3 nucleotides read TGTGCCAGCAGCTCGGGGACAGGGGGCTATGGCTACACCTTC. Residues: CASSSGTGGYGYTF.